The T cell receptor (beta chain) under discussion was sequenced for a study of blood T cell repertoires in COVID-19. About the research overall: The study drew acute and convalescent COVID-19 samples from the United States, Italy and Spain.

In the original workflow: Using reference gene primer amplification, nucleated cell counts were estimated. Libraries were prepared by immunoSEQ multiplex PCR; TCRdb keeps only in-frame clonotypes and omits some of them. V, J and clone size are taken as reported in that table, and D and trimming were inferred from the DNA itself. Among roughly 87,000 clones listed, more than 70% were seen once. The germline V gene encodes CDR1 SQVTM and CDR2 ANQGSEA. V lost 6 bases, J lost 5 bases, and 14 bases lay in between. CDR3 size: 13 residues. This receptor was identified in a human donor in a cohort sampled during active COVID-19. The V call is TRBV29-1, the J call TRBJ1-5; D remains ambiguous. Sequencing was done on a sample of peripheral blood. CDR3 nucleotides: TGCAGCGTCGCGGCTGGGAGCGATCAGCCCCAGCATTTT. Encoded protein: CSVAAGSDQPQHF.